Following are 18 T cell receptor beta chains from one sample sequenced in a study of T cell responses to AZD1222 COVID-19 vaccine. The table came from immunoSEQ multiplex PCR; TCRdb's copy has only in-frame clones and leaves some out. The data hold tens of thousands of clones, with approximately 90% observed a single time. The specimen comprised peripheral blood, sampled on day 0 of AZD1222 vaccination. The receptor set was obtained from an adult in good health.

CDR3 in DNA: TGTGCCAGCAGCGCTGCTACAGGGATAGAAAACGAGCAGTTCTTC. Amino acid sequence: CASSAATGIENEQFF. V is TRBV7-3 and J is TRBJ2-1, with D maybe TRBD1 (6 bases). The CDR3 is made up of 15 amino acids. Germline loops: CDR1 SGHTA, CDR2 FQGTGA. Trimming cost V 5 bases and J 10 bases, with 21 bases left between them.

J is TRBJ2-7 and V is TRBV4-1; 16 bases map to TRBD2. CDR1 and CDR2 from the germline V gene are MGHRA and YSYEKL. The CDR3 loop spans 18 amino acids. Trimming removed 1 base from V and 5 bases from J; junction bases left unmatched: 8. CDR3: CASSQGGLAGGPLHEQYF. CDR3 in DNA: TGCGCCAGCAGCCAAGGGGGACTAGCGGGAGGGCCCCTCCACGAGCAGTACTTC.

This chain connects TRBV7-3 to TRBJ1-1, with D uncertain. V lost 5 bases and J 2 bases, leaving 9 bases between the germline ends. CDR3 length: 13 residues. Germline V gene sequence: CDR1 SGHTA, CDR2 FQGTGA. CDR3 nucleotides: TGTGCCAGCAGCCTCTACAGCAACACTGAAGCTTTCTTT. Protein sequence: CASSLYSNTEAFF.

This chain uses TRBV28 with TRBJ1-1; D ambiguous. The CDR3 loop spans 12 amino acids. Trimming left V 2 bases short and J 8 bases short, with 9 bases between. Germline V lookup: CDR1 MDHEN, CDR2 SYDVKM. The CDR3 DNA reads TGTGCCAGCAGTTTAGGTGTGGGAGAAGCTTTCTTT. This gives the protein CASSLGVGEAFF.

The chain links TRBV5-1 to TRBJ1-4, with no clear D. Germline V CDR1 and CDR2: SGHRS, YFSETQ. Trimming left V 0 bases short and J 4 bases short, with 7 bases between. The CDR3 totals 14 residues. DNA of the CDR3: TGCGCCAGCAGCTTGGGGGCAGATAATGAAAAACTGTTTTTT. As protein: CASSLGADNEKLFF.

The chain couples TRBV9 to TRBJ2-2, with D uncertain. There are 16 residues in the CDR3. The germline gives CDR1 SGDLS, CDR2 YYNGEE. Trimming removed 0 bases from V and 0 bases from J, with 9 bases in between. CDR3 sequence reads: CASSVDVGTNTGELFF. CDR3 DNA sequence: TGTGCCAGCAGCGTAGACGTCGGTACGAACACCGGGGAGCTGTTTTTT.

The J gene is TRBJ2-7, the V gene TRBV30, with D tentatively TRBD1 (6 bases). From germline, CDR1 is GTSNPN and CDR2 SVGIG (reference sequence). V was shortened by 4 bases and J by 3 bases, with 19 bases between the two germline ends. CDR3 length equals 15 residues. DNA of the CDR3: TGTGCCTGGAACTCACAGGGATCCCTACTCTACGAGCAGTACTTC. Its protein is CAWNSQGSLLYEQYF.

The V and J genes are TRBV5-1 and TRBJ2-3; no definite D call. The CDR3 sequence is 15 residues long. Germline V gene data show CDR1 as SGHRS and CDR2 as YFSETQ. V lost 4 bases to trimming and J lost 0 bases, with 12 bases between them. In nucleotides, the CDR3 is TGCGCCAGCAGCCCCGCTGCGACAAGCACAGATACGCAGTATTTT. Its protein is CASSPAATSTDTQYF.

The genes are TRBV7-2 and TRBJ1-4; D may be TRBD1 (5 bases). The CDR3 is made up of 16 amino acids. Germline V gene lookup returns CDR1 SGHTA and CDR2 FQGNSA. Trimming left V 4 bases short and J 7 bases short, with 19 bases between. The CDR3 DNA is TGTGCCAGCAGCTCACGTGGGGCAGGGATTCTTGAAAAACTGTTTTTT. It encodes CASSSRGAGILEKLFF.

This clone was detected only a few times. The rearrangement joins TRBV28 to TRBJ1-1, with D perhaps TRBD1 (6 bases). This CDR3 has 11 amino acids. Germline-derived CDR1 and CDR2 are MDHEN and SYDVKM. V gave up 2 bases and J gave up 8 bases, with 6 bases separating them. The CDR3 DNA follows: TGTGCCAGCAGTTTAGACAGGGAAGCTTTCTTT. Translated, it gives CASSLDREAFF.

The DNA for the CDR3 is TGTGCCAGCAGTTTATCAGCAGGGGGCCGCACCGGGGAGCTGTTTTTT. Translated: CASSLSAGGRTGELFF. V is TRBV28 and J is TRBJ2-2; TRBD1 matches 8 bases. V lost 1 base, J lost 4 bases, and 5 bases stayed unmatched. CDR3 length: 16 amino acids. The germline CDR1 and CDR2 sequences are MDHEN and SYDVKM.

The V gene is TRBV11-1, the J gene TRBJ2-5; 7 positions match TRBD2. V was clipped by 4 bases and J by 0 bases; unmatched bases: 5. The CDR3 covers 15 residues. CDR1 is SGHAT, CDR2 FQDESV, per germline (reference sequence). The CDR3 region is CASSYAGVYQETQYF. As DNA, the CDR3 is TGTGCCAGCAGCTACGCGGGAGTGTACCAAGAGACCCAGTACTTC.

The chain joins TRBV5-1 to TRBJ2-2; perhaps TRBD2 as D (6 bases). V was pared by 6 bases and J by 2 bases, with 14 bases between. The CDR3 runs to 15 residues. In germline, CDR1 is SGHRS, CDR2 YFSETQ. CDR3 region: CASMFGGANTGELFF. The CDR3 DNA is TGCGCCAGCATGTTCGGAGGGGCCAACACCGGGGAGCTGTTTTTT.

The chain employs TRBV3-1 (or the pseudogene TRBV3-2) and TRBJ1-6; 9 positions match TRBD1. The V gene's germline CDR1 is LGHDT and CDR2 YNNKEL (reference sequence). V trimming: 2 bases; J trimming: 5 bases; junction bases outside the gene matches: 1. The CDR3 sequence is 15 residues long. CDR3 region: CASSQRDRDNSPLHF. CDR3 DNA sequence: TGTGCCAGCAGCCAACGGGACAGGGATAATTCACCCCTCCACTTT.

This rearrangement joins TRBV5-4 to TRBJ1-2, with D uncertain. V was trimmed by 0 bases and J by 8 bases, leaving 11 bases between them. The CDR3 spans 13 residues. Germline CDR1 is SGHNT and CDR2 is YYREEE (reference sequence). The CDR3 DNA reads as TGTGCCAGCAGCTTGGCCATTGAATACGGCTACACCTTC. Its translation: CASSLAIEYGYTF.

The genes are TRBV5-1 and TRBJ1-2; perhaps TRBD1 as D (6 bases). V was cut by 2 bases and J by 8 bases, with 19 bases left in between. Looked up from germline, CDR1 is SGHRS and CDR2 is YFSETQ. There are 15 residues in the CDR3. This CDR3 reads CASSLVATQGRGYTF. Here the CDR3 DNA reads TGCGCCAGCAGCTTAGTAGCGACACAGGGTCGAGGCTACACCTTC.

CDR3 in DNA: TGTGCCAGCAGCGACCACCCTTCGCGCCAGCTGTTTTTT. This encodes CASSDHPSRQLFF. V and J are TRBV6-2 or TRBV6-3 and TRBJ2-2; D not resolved. Germline V gene sequence: CDR1 MNHEY, CDR2 SVGEGT. This CDR3 has 13 residues. With 6 bases removed from V and 12 bases from J, the gap between germline ends came to 17 bases.

V is TRBV24-1 and J is TRBJ2-6, with D possibly matching TRBD1 (6 bases). Trimming shortened V by 3 bases and J by 2 bases, and 10 bases separated the two germline ends. Germline assignment: CDR1 KGHDR and CDR2 SFDVKD. This CDR3 has 16 residues. The CDR3 spells CATSDGTGPGANVLTF. The DNA for the CDR3 is TGTGCCACCAGTGATGGCACAGGGCCTGGGGCCAACGTCCTGACTTTC.